Included here is one T cell receptor (beta chain) sequence, with context. Its antigen remains unknown. PCR was performed using 60 Vbeta and 13 Jbeta primers. Profiled with immunoSEQ multiplex PCR; TCRdb holds only in-frame clones, not every one. Of about 120,000 clones listed, 75% to 90% are singletons. Germline V CDR1 and CDR2: SGDLS, YYNGEE. This CDR3 region has 17 residues. V was pared by 4 bases and J by 2 bases, with 18 bases between. This specimen comes from a study of cytomegalovirus exposure and HLA in healthy donors. Broader study findings: Earlier results showed most TCR beta V segments being productive about 90% or about 30% of the time. Later on, a genetic analysis was performed. It linked a missense variant in DCLRE1C with V- and J-gene trimming of TCR beta.

This sequence was found in a man in his thirties or forties in good health and CMV-seronegative. The chain is built from TRBV9 and TRBJ2-2; no clear D. Input material: PBMCs. The CDR3: CASSPFSSLRNTGELFF. The CDR3 nucleotides read TGTGCCAGCAGCCCCTTTAGCAGCCTACGTAACACCGGGGAGCTGTTTTTT. Supplemented by reference TRBV9 and TRBJ2-2, the full variable domain reads DSGVTQTPKHLITATGQRVTLRCSPRSGDLSVYWYQQSLDQGLQFLIQYYNGEERAKGNILERFSAQQFPDLHSELNLSSLELGDSALYFCASSPFSSLRNTGELFFGEGSRLTVL.